The 10 T cell receptor delta chains presented below share a single source sample, sequenced in a study of human gamma delta and Vdelta1 T cells. TCRdb reanalyzed the PCR reads using CATT. The table records roughly 7,000 delta-chain clones, roughly 40% of them present only once. The antigens for these receptors are not known. Sequences were obtained from Vdelta1 gamma-delta T cells from blood grown in culture (DOT cells). The receptors shown here come from a human donor in good health.

This clone was observed a few times. The rearrangement links TRDV1 to TRDJ1; D might be TRDD2 (5 bases). From germline, CDR1 is TSWWSYY and CDR2 QGS. The CDR3 consists of 17 residues. The ends were cut back, 0 bases at V and 5 bases at J, with 19 bases in the middle. CDR3 sequence (DNA): TGTGCTCTTGGGGAACTCGGTCCGCAGCGTCCTTCTGATAAACTCATCTTT. Translating gives CALGELGPQRPSDKLIF.

By sample share, this clone is medium-sized (0.01 to 0.1%). This rearrangement joins TRDV1 to TRDJ1; 7 bases line up with TRDD3. Unmatched junction bases numbered 24, after V lost 1 base and J lost 1 base. Germline lookup yields CDR1 TSWWSYY and CDR2 QGS. This CDR3 spans 22 amino acids. The CDR3 region has the DNA TGTGCTCTTGGGGAACCCCCCCTTGGGCCGGGGGATCTATGGCGGGGCACCGATAAACTCATCTTT. It yields the protein CALGEPPLGPGDLWRGTDKLIF.

In its sample, this clone ranks as medium-sized (0.01 to 0.1%). Within the sample, other DNA sequences also encode this same CDR3. The chain carries TRDV1 and TRDJ1; D is possibly TRDD3 (6 bases). Germline V CDR1 and CDR2: TSWWSYY, QGS. V was pared by 2 bases and J by 0 bases, with 40 bases between. The CDR3 runs to 25 residues. CDR3 DNA sequence: TGTGCTCTTGGGGAAATAGAGTCTAACTCCCTACGAGGACTGGGCCCCCCTTCTTACACCGATAAACTCATCTTT. This encodes CALGEIESNSLRGLGPPSYTDKLIF.

This clone appeared a few times. The chain is built from TRDV1 and TRDJ1; TRDD3 matches 8 bases. This CDR3 region has 17 residues. The V gene end was trimmed by 2 bases and the J gene end by 8 bases; junction bases not matched to a gene: 16. Germline-derived CDR1 and CDR2 are TSWWSYY and QGS. CDR3 sequence (DNA): TGTGCTCTTGGGGAATTCAGGCGCGGGGATACTCTAAAGAAACTCATCTTT. Its protein is CALGEFRRGDTLKKLIF.

This clone is labeled medium-sized (0.01 to 0.1%). V gene TRDV1 combines with J gene TRDJ1, with TRDD3 matching 12 bases. This CDR3 comprises 23 residues. Trimming removed 0 bases from V and 3 bases from J; junction bases left unmatched: 23. From germline, CDR1 is TSWWSYY and CDR2 QGS. The CDR3 loop is CALGELNTLSSYWGIPGADKLIF. CDR3 DNA: TGTGCTCTTGGGGAACTAAATACTCTTTCCTCCTACTGGGGGATACCCGGGGCCGATAAACTCATCTTT.

This clone was observed a few times. The chain employs TRDV1 and TRDJ1; no definite D call. Looked up from germline, CDR1 is TSWWSYY and CDR2 is QGS. The CDR3 has 16 residues. The V end was cut by 3 bases, the J end by 1 base, with 15 bases between. DNA for the CDR3: TGTGCTCTTGGGGACGGCCAGTATAGGGGCACCGATAAACTCATCTTT. Translation gives CALGDGQYRGTDKLIF.

This clone has a single count. The chain recombines TRDV1 with TRDJ1, with 9 bases matching TRDD2. Germline V gene sequence: CDR1 TSWWSYY, CDR2 QGS. V shed 1 base and J 5 bases; nucleotides not matched to a gene: 26. This CDR3 has 22 residues. CDR3 loop: CALGEPLPTLRRGDPFWDKLIF. CDR3 DNA: TGTGCTCTTGGGGAACCCCTTCCTACTCTGAGGCGGGGGGATCCTTTTTGGGATAAACTCATCTTT.

The chain carries TRDV1 and TRDJ1, with TRDD3 matching over 8 bases. Per the germline V gene, CDR1 is TSWWSYY and CDR2 is QGS. Trimming cost V 2 bases and J 0 bases; bases outside gene matches: 17. The CDR3 consists of 20 residues. Here the CDR3 DNA reads TGTGCTCTTGGGGAAAACTTTCCTCCCGCATTGGGGGATGACACCGATAAACTCATCTTT. It is translated as CALGENFPPALGDDTDKLIF.

The V gene is TRDV1, the J gene TRDJ1; TRDD3 might be the D (7 bases). The germline V gene has CDR1 TSWWSYY and CDR2 QGS. The V gene lost 0 bases and the J gene lost 0 bases, with 29 bases spanning the gap. The CDR3 extends over 22 amino acids. This CDR3 is CALGELVSYEGDGGLYTDKLIF. CDR3 DNA sequence: TGTGCTCTTGGGGAACTAGTGTCCTACGAGGGGGATGGGGGCCTGTACACCGATAAACTCATCTTT.

This clone has a handful of counts. The rearrangement uses TRDV1 and TRDJ1; D is undetermined. Trimming took 4 bases from V and 0 from J, leaving 12 bases between them. The CDR3 spans 15 residues. Germline V gene data show CDR1 as TSWWSYY and CDR2 as QGS. The CDR3 region has the DNA TGTGCTCTTGGGGTACGGCCTCTGTACACCGATAAACTCATCTTT. It codes for CALGVRPLYTDKLIF.